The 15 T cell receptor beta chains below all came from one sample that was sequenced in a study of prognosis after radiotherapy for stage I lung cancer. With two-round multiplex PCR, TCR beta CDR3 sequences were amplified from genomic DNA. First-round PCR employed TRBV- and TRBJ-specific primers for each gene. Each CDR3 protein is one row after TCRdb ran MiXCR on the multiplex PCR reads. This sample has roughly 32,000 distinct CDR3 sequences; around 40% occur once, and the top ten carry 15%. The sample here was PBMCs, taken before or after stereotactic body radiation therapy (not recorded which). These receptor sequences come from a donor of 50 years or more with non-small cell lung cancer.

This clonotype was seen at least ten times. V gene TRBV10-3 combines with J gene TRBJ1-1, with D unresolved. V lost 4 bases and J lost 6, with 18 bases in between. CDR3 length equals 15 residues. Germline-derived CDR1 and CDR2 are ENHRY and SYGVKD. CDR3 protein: CAISGGLGRNAEAFF. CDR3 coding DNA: TGTGCCATCAGTGGGGGTCTTGGGAGGAATGCTGAAGCTTTCTTT.

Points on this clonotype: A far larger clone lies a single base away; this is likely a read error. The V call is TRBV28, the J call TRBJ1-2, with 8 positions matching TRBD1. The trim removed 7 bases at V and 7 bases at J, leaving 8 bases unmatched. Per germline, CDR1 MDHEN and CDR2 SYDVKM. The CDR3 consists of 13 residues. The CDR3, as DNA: TGTGCCAGCATCAGAGTAACAGGGGGTGGCTACACCTTC. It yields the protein CASIRVTGGGYTF.

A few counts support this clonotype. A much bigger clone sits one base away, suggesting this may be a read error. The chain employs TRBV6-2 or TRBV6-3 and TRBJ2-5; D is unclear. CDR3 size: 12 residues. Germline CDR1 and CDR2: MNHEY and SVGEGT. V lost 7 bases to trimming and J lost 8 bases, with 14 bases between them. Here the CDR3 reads CASINPSDTQYF. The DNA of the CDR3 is TGTGCCAGCATCAACCCTAGTGATACCCAGTACTTC.

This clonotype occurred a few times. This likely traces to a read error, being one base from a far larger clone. CDR3 protein: CTSSGQPGELFF. The CDR3 coding sequence is TGTACCAGCAGTGGTCAACCCGGGGAGCTGTTTTTT. V is TRBV6-4 and J is TRBJ2-2, with D unresolved. Germline CDR1 and CDR2: MRHNA and SNTAGT. The CDR3 is made up of 12 amino acids.

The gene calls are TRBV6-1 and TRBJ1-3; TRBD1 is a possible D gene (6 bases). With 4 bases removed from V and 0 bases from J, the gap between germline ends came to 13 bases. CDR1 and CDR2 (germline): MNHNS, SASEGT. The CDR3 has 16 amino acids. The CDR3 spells CASSGTQGNSGNTIYF. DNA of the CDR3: TGTGCCAGCAGTGGGACCCAGGGGAACTCTGGAAACACCATATATTTT.

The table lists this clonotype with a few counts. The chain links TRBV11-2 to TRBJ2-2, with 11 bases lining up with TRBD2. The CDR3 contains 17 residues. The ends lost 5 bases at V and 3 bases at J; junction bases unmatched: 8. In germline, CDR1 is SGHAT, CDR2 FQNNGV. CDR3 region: CASSLGTSGYHTGELFF. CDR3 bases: TGTGCCAGCAGCCTAGGGACTAGCGGTTACCACACCGGGGAGCTGTTTTTT.

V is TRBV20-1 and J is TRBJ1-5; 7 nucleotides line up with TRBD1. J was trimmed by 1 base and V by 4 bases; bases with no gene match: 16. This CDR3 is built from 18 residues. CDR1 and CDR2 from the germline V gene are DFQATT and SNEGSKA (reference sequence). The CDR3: CSAKSNTDRVGSNQPQHF. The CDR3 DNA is TGCAGTGCTAAGAGTAATACAGACAGGGTGGGAAGCAATCAGCCCCAGCATTTT.

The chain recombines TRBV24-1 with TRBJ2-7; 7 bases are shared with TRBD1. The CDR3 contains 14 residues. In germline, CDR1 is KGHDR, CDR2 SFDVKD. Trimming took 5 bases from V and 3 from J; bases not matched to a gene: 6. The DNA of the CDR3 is TGTGCCACCAGTGCGCTACCAGGGGGCTACGAGCAGTACTTC. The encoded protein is CATSALPGGYEQYF.

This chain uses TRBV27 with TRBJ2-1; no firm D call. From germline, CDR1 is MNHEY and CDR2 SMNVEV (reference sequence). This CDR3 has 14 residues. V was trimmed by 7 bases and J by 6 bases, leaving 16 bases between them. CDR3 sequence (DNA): TGTGCCAGCATCCGCCGGGCAGGTATCAATGAGCAGTTCTTC. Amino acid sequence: CASIRRAGINEQFF.

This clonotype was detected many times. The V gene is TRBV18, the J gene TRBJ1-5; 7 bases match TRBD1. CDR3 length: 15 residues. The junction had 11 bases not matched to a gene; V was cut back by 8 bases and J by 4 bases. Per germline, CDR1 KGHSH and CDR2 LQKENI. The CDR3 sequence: CASQLSGQQNQPQHF. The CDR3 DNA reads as TGTGCCAGCCAACTCTCGGGACAGCAAAATCAGCCCCAGCATTTT.

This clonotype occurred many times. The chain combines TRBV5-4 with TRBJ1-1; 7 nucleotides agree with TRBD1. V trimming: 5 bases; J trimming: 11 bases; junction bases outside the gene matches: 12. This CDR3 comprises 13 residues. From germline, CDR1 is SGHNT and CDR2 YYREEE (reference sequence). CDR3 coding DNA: TGTGCCAGCAGACCCTTTACAGGGGCCTGGGCTTTCTTT. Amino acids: CASRPFTGAWAFF.

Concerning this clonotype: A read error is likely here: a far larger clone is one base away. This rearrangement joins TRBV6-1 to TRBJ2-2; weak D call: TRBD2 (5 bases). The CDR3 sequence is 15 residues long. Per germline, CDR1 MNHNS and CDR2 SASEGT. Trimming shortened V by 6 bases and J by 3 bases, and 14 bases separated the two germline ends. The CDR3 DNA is TGTGCCAGCAGCGTATATAACGGGGACACCGGGGAGCTGTTTTTT. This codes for CASSVYNGDTGELFF.

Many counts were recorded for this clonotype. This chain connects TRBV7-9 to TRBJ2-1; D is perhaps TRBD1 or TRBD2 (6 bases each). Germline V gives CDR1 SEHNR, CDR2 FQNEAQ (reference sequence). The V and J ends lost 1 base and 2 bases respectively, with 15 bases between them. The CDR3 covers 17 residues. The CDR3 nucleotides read TGTGCCAGCAGCTTAGGGGGGGTGTCAGGGGCCTACAATGAGCAGTTCTTC. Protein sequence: CASSLGGVSGAYNEQFF.

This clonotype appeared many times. CDR3 sequence (DNA): TGCGCCAGCAGCCAAGGGTCGGGGGCTGCCTACAATGAGCAGTTCTTC. Protein product: CASSQGSGAAYNEQFF. The chain combines TRBV4-1 with TRBJ2-1, with D perhaps being TRBD1 or TRBD2 (6 bases each). V dropped 1 base and J dropped 2 bases, with 12 bases sitting between them. Per the germline V gene, CDR1 is MGHRA and CDR2 is YSYEKL. The CDR3 is 16 amino acids.

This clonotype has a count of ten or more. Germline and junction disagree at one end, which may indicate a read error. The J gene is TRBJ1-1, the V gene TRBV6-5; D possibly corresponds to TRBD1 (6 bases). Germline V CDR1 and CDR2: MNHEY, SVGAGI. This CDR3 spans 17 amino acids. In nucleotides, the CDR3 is TGTGCCAGCAGTTACTCTCTAAATAGGGGGGTAGCCGATGAAGCTTCCTTT. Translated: CASSYSLNRGVADEASF.